Listed below are T cell receptor beta chains from one sample, sequenced in a study of blood T cell repertoires in COVID-19. Generated by immunoSEQ multiplex PCR, the TCRdb table keeps only in-frame clones and is missing some. The sample contains about 240,000 clones, approximately 86% of which appear only once. The sample was PBMCs or T cells enriched from blood (not recorded which). The receptors stem from a woman aged 40-49 years with acute COVID-19. The CDR3 runs from the conserved cysteine through the conserved F or W. The order of the fields is D gene, V gene, J gene, clone size, CDR3 protein, CDR3 DNA. The D gene is left open where the match is weak. The size entry is marked missing in some rows and otherwise reads once, few, many or a size class.

.,TRBV30,TRBJ2-7,.,CAWSEGQSTYEQYF,TGTGCCTGGAGTGAAGGACAGTCCACCTACGAGCAGTACTTC
TRBD1,TRBV4-1,TRBJ1-2,.,CASSRGQGVYGYTF,TGCGCCAGCAGCCGGGGACAGGGAGTCTATGGCTACACCTTC
TRBD1,TRBV5-1,TRBJ2-7,.,CASSSPTGQLYEQYF,TGCGCCAGCAGCTCCCCGACAGGGCAGCTCTACGAGCAGTACTTC
.,TRBV6-5,TRBJ1-5,.,CASSVNQPQHF,TGTGCCAGCAGCGTTAATCAGCCCCAGCATTTT
TRBD1,TRBV6-1,TRBJ1-5,.,CASSELDRGEQPQHF,TGTGCCAGCAGTGAACTCGACAGGGGGGAACAGCCCCAGCATTTT
TRBD2,TRBV10-3,TRBJ2-1,few,CASLRENSYNEQFF,TGTGCCAGCTTGCGGGAGAACTCCTACAATGAGCAGTTCTTC
.,TRBV7-3,TRBJ2-3,.,CASSPTGESYTQYF,TGTGCCAGCAGTCCAACCGGGGAATCATATACGCAGTATTTT
TRBD1,TRBV6-5,TRBJ2-7,.,CASKFDRTGNNEQYF,TGTGCCAGCAAATTCGACCGGACAGGGAACAACGAGCAGTACTTC
TRBD2,TRBV25-1,TRBJ2-7,.,CASTKDLAGDLEQYF,TGTGCCAGCACCAAAGACCTAGCGGGAGATCTCGAGCAGTACTTC
TRBD2,TRBV30,TRBJ2-7,.,CAWTPSGRHEQYF,TGTGCCTGGACGCCTAGCGGGCGACACGAGCAGTACTTC
TRBD1,TRBV5-4,TRBJ1-2,.,CASSQKRQGIFSAYTF,TGTGCCAGCAGTCAAAAGCGACAGGGAATTTTCTCGGCGTACACCTTC
.,TRBV6-5,TRBJ1-5,.,CASKQGKSNQPQHF,TGTGCCAGCAAGCAGGGGAAAAGCAATCAGCCCCAGCATTTT
.,TRBV29-1,TRBJ1-5,.,CSVRGGVGQPQHF,TGCAGCGTAAGAGGGGGTGTGGGTCAGCCCCAGCATTTT
TRBD1,TRBV7-2,TRBJ2-1,.,CASSYPRGGILSLGNEQFF,TGTGCCAGCAGCTATCCGAGAGGGGGCATACTCTCCCTGGGGAATGAGCAGTTCTTC
TRBD2,TRBV11-3,TRBJ2-7,.,CASSVSGRDEQYF,TGTGCCAGCAGCGTTAGCGGGAGGGACGAGCAGTACTTC
.,TRBV19,TRBJ2-5,.,CASRGLIRETQYF,TGTGCCAGTAGAGGACTAATTAGGGAGACCCAGTACTTC
.,TRBV4-1,TRBJ2-1,.,CASSQLDHEQFF,TGCGCCAGCAGCCAGTTAGATCATGAGCAGTTCTTC
TRBD1,TRBV2,TRBJ1-2,once,CASSELGTAVRGYTF,TGTGCCAGCAGTGAGCTGGGGACAGCAGTGAGGGGCTACACCTTC
.,TRBV5-1,TRBJ2-1,.,CASSSMGPRDLGSYNEQFF,TGCGCCAGCAGCTCCATGGGGCCTAGAGATTTAGGCTCCTACAATGAGCAGTTCTTC
TRBD2,TRBV11-3,TRBJ2-5,.,CASSQATSGYQETQYF,TGTGCCAGCAGCCAGGCGACTAGCGGTTATCAAGAGACCCAGTACTTC
.,TRBV11-2,TRBJ2-7,few,CASSLAQYEQYF,TGTGCCAGCAGCTTAGCCCAGTACGAGCAGTACTTC
.,TRBV6-5,TRBJ1-1,.,CASSFTEAFF,TGTGCCAGCAGCTTCACTGAAGCTTTCTTT
TRBD1,TRBV2,TRBJ1-2,.,CASSENRGKEGYTF,TGTGCCAGCAGTGAGAACAGGGGAAAGGAGGGCTACACCTTC
.,TRBV5-1,TRBJ1-2,once,CASSLTQDSYGYTF,TGCGCCAGCAGCTTAACACAAGACAGCTATGGCTACACCTTC
TRBD1,TRBV14,TRBJ2-7,.,CASSQGQGAYEQYF,TGTGCCAGCAGCCAAGGACAGGGAGCCTACGAGCAGTACTTC
.,TRBV29-1,TRBJ2-7,.,CSVGVSGGMLIYEQYF,TGCAGCGTTGGAGTATCGGGCGGGATGCTGATTTACGAGCAGTACTTC
TRBD1,TRBV7-9,TRBJ1-6,.,CASSPGTAYNSPLHF,TGTGCCAGCAGCCCCGGGACAGCTTATAATTCACCCCTCCACTTT
TRBD1,TRBV7-9,TRBJ2-7,.,CASSLGQGGQYF,TGTGCCAGCAGCTTAGGACAGGGTGGACAGTACTTC
.,TRBV27,TRBJ1-5,.,CASSQLIPGRGPQHF,TGTGCCAGCAGCCAACTTATTCCGGGTCGGGGGCCCCAGCATTTT
.,TRBV3-1/TRBV3-2,TRBJ2-1,.,CASSKPMNYYNEQFF,TGTGCCAGCAGCAAGCCGATGAACTATTACAATGAGCAGTTCTTC
.,TRBV6-5,TRBJ1-6,.,CASANRVQGSPLHF,TGTGCCAGCGCCAACAGGGTCCAGGGATCACCCCTCCACTTT
TRBD1,TRBV27,TRBJ1-2,few,CASSSTGGDYGYTF,TGTGCCAGCAGTTCGACAGGGGGTGACTATGGCTACACCTTC
.,TRBV28,TRBJ2-7,.,CASSPHDPGSYEQYF,TGTGCCAGCAGCCCCCACGATCCAGGATCCTACGAGCAGTACTTC
.,TRBV12-3/TRBV12-4,TRBJ2-6,.,CASSMSGTTVLTF,TGTGCCAGCAGTATGAGCGGAACAACTGTCCTGACTTTC
.,TRBV4-1,TRBJ2-2,.,CASSQDDLPQREYTGELFF,TGCGCCAGCAGCCAAGATGACTTACCTCAGAGGGAATACACCGGGGAGCTGTTTTTT
.,TRBV5-1,TRBJ1-2,.,CASSVEGDYGYTF,TGCGCCAGCAGTGTGGAGGGAGACTATGGCTACACCTTC
.,TRBV14,TRBJ2-2,.,CASRFAGTGELFF,TGTGCCAGCAGATTCGCGGGGACCGGGGAGCTGTTTTTT
TRBD2,TRBV5-6,TRBJ2-5,.,CASSSGLVTETQYF,TGTGCCAGCAGCTCAGGACTAGTCACGGAGACCCAGTACTTC
.,TRBV29-1,TRBJ1-1,.,CSVKRGNTEAFF,TGCAGCGTGAAAAGGGGGAACACTGAAGCTTTCTTT
.,TRBV24-1,TRBJ1-5,.,CATSDGNVGNQPQHF,TGTGCCACCAGTGATGGCAATGTCGGCAATCAGCCCCAGCATTTT
.,TRBV21-1,TRBJ2-4,.,CASSKARVKLLAKNIQYF,TGTGCCAGCAGCAAAGCGAGGGTTAAGCTCCTAGCCAAAAACATTCAGTACTTC
.,TRBV4-2,TRBJ1-2,.,CASSQGPTRNYGYTF,TGTGCCAGCAGCCAAGGCCCCACAAGAAACTATGGCTACACCTTC
TRBD2,TRBV7-8,TRBJ2-7,.,CASSLADAGGSQTYEQYF,TGTGCCAGCAGCTTAGCGGACGCGGGGGGCTCACAAACCTACGAGCAGTACTTC
TRBD1,TRBV27,TRBJ1-2,.,CASRPPGQYYGYTF,TGTGCCAGCAGACCACCGGGACAGTACTATGGCTACACCTTC
.,TRBV6-5,TRBJ1-3,.,CASSSYSGNTIYF,TGTGCCAGCAGTTCCTACTCTGGAAACACCATATATTTT
TRBD1,TRBV7-9,TRBJ2-5,.,CASSSGTGAVGETQYF,TGTGCCAGCAGCTCCGGGACAGGGGCTGTGGGAGAGACCCAGTACTTC
TRBD1,TRBV5-1,TRBJ1-1,once,CASSLGQGATEAFF,TGCGCCAGCAGCTTAGGACAGGGTGCCACTGAAGCTTTCTTT
TRBD1,TRBV19,TRBJ1-1,.,CASSKGTGDTEAFF,TGTGCCAGTAGCAAGGGGACAGGGGACACTGAAGCTTTCTTT
TRBD1,TRBV9,TRBJ1-2,.,CASSTPMGQGYGYTF,TGTGCCAGCAGCACCCCCATGGGACAGGGCTATGGCTACACCTTC
TRBD1,TRBV15,TRBJ1-5,.,CATDKDRGGQPQHF,TGTGCCACAGACAAGGACAGGGGAGGACAGCCCCAGCATTTT
.,TRBV5-1,TRBJ1-1,.,CASSFQGPWNTEAFF,TGCGCCAGCAGCTTCCAGGGCCCGTGGAACACTGAAGCTTTCTTT